The sequence of this T cell receptor beta chain was determined in a study of OX40 agonist ivuxolimab in advanced cancers. The CDR3 is 16 amino acids. Points on this clone: No antigen is known for it.

Patients with a history of autoimmune disease or on systemic immunosuppression were excluded. Broader study findings: The study observed clonal expansion of CD4+ and CD8+ blood T cells by week 6 at 0.1 to 3.0 mg/kg.

This table comes from immunoSEQ multiplex PCR, and its TCRdb copy is limited to in-frame clones, with some not included. This sample has 60,000 to 70,000 clones, with around 93% found just once. V usage is TRBV21-1 and J usage is TRBJ2-7. TRBV21-1 is a documented pseudogene. The sequencing here drew on CD4+ or CD8+ T cells sorted from blood, taken in a trial of the OX40 agonist ivuxolimab. The sequence derives from an adult with an advanced solid tumor such as melanoma, head and neck, liver or kidney cancer. CDR3 DNA: TGTGCCAGCAGCAGAAAGCCCTCGGCCCCCTCCTACGAGCAGTACTTC. Translation gives CASSRKPSAPSYEQYF.